The clone carrying this T cell receptor (beta chain) has at least ten counts. Its antigen remains unidentified. Researchers turned away patients with other autoimmune diseases, uncontrolled infections, pregnancy or lactation. Per germline, CDR1 SGHVS and CDR2 FQNEAQ. This CDR3 comprises 16 residues. V dropped 2 bases and J dropped 0; count of bases not matched to a gene: 3. Using RNA transcripts, the TCR beta CDR3 regions were amplified. HTBI primers primed a first-round RT-PCR, and a second-round multiplex PCR followed. TCRdb re-analysed the multiplex PCR reads in MiXCR, keeping a single row per CDR3 protein. The sample includes about 740,000 distinct CDR3 sequences, 40% of them seen just once. This entry comes from a study of Graves' ophthalmopathy and Graves' hyperthyroidism. Findings of the study overall: The blood repertoire also included most expanded thyroid clonotypes above 0.001 frequency.

This TCR came from an adult man with Graves' ophthalmopathy. Sequencing was carried out using peripheral blood. This chain connects TRBV7-8 to TRBJ2-2; 7 bases map to TRBD1. The DNA for the CDR3 is TGTGCCAGCAGCTTAACAGGGGTTGCGAACACCGGGGAGCTGTTTTTT. Protein: CASSLTGVANTGELFF.